These T cell receptor beta chains were read from a single sample in a study of T cell changes during pregnancy in multiple sclerosis. The data were produced by immunoSEQ multiplex PCR, yet TCRdb's version contains in-frame clones alone and is incomplete. Of more than 90,000 clones listed, roughly nine tenths are singletons. Here the sequenced sample was peripheral blood, taken in the first trimester of pregnancy. The receptors here all came from a female donor with multiple sclerosis, enrolled in a pregnancy study. The CDR3 runs from the conserved cysteine through the conserved F or W. A D gene is named only where the DNA matches it firmly. Clone size is not always given. Where it is, it says once, few, many or a class for expanded clones.

d_call	clone_size	v_call	j_call	cdr3_length	cdr3_nt	cdr3_aa
.	.	TRBV7-9	TRBJ2-7	14	TGTGCCAGCAGCTTAGCGCCGACAGCTTACGAGCAGTACTTC	CASSLAPTAYEQYF
TRBD1	.	TRBV6-1	TRBJ2-4	15	TGTGCCAGCAGGGGACAGGGCCTAGCCAAAAACATTCAGTACTTC	CASRGQGLAKNIQYF
TRBD1	.	TRBV28	TRBJ1-5	18	TGTGCCAGCCTACCCCACACCTTCGGGACAGCGTTTAATCAGCCCCAGCATTTT	CASLPHTFGTAFNQPQHF
.	once	TRBV19	TRBJ2-6	14	TGTGCCAGTAGAGGCGGCTCTGGGGCCAACGTCCTGACTTTC	CASRGGSGANVLTF
.	.	TRBV7-2	TRBJ2-1	15	TGTGCCAGCAGCTTAGACAGGGCCTCCTACAATGAGCAGTTCTTC	CASSLDRASYNEQFF
TRBD2	.	TRBV6-1	TRBJ2-1	15	TGTGCCAGCAGTGAGACTAGCGGGTCCTACAATGAGCAGTTCTTC	CASSETSGSYNEQFF
.	.	TRBV5-1	TRBJ1-5	15	TGCGCCAGCACCTCTGGATGGGGCAGCAATCAGCCCCAGCATTTT	CASTSGWGSNQPQHF
TRBD1	.	TRBV7-3	TRBJ2-6	15	TGTGCCAGCAGCTTAAGGACAGGGGTACCCAACGTCCTGACTTTC	CASSLRTGVPNVLTF
.	.	TRBV19	TRBJ2-1	14	TGTGCCAGTAGTATAAGTATTCGGTACAATGAGCAGTTCTTC	CASSISIRYNEQFF
TRBD2	.	TRBV5-1	TRBJ2-1	17	TGCGCCAGCAGCTCTCAGACTAGCGGGAGGGTAAACAATGAGCAGTTCTTC	CASSSQTSGRVNNEQFF
TRBD1	.	TRBV29-1	TRBJ1-2	13	TGCAGCGCCCCGGGACAGGGTGTCTATGGCTACACCTTC	CSAPGQGVYGYTF
TRBD1	once	TRBV2	TRBJ1-1	15	TGTGCCAGCAGAACGAACAGGGGGGTGAGCACTGAAGCTTTCTTT	CASRTNRGVSTEAFF
TRBD2	.	TRBV5-4	TRBJ2-7	16	TGTGCCAGCAGCTTGGAGACTAGCGGGAGACACTACGAGCAGTACTTC	CASSLETSGRHYEQYF
TRBD1	.	TRBV5-8	TRBJ2-7	16	TGTGCCAGCAGCTTGGGTCCGCAGGGGGCGGCCTACGAGCAGTACTTC	CASSLGPQGAAYEQYF
.	.	TRBV10-3	TRBJ1-1	13	TGTGCCATCAGCAGGGTCGGTTTTTCTGAAGCTTTCTTT	CAISRVGFSEAFF
.	.	TRBV30	TRBJ1-2	14	TGTGCCTCCCCCGCCGGCAGGGAGGTGTATGGCTACACCTTC	CASPAGREVYGYTF
TRBD2	.	TRBV7-7	TRBJ2-3	16	TGTGCCAGCAGCATGGGCCTAGCGGGAGTTTCAGATACGCAGTATTTT	CASSMGLAGVSDTQYF
.	.	TRBV6-1	TRBJ2-3	16	TGTGCCAGCAGTGAAACGGGGGTAAGAAGCACAGATACGCAGTATTTT	CASSETGVRSTDTQYF
TRBD2	.	TRBV7-9	TRBJ2-1	16	TGTGCCAGCAGCCTGGGACTAGCGGGCCTGTACAATGAGCAGTTCTTC	CASSLGLAGLYNEQFF
.	.	TRBV19	TRBJ1-2	14	TGTGCCAGTAGTATCTCAGGTTCTAACTATGGCTACACCTTC	CASSISGSNYGYTF
TRBD1	.	TRBV29-1	TRBJ1-2	13	TGCAGCGTTGGTGGACAGGGGGTTAATGGCTACACCTTC	CSVGGQGVNGYTF
TRBD2	.	TRBV7-8	TRBJ2-2	15	TGTGCCAGCAGCTTAGTGGTGGGAGGGCCCGGGGAGCTGTTTTTT	CASSLVVGGPGELFF
TRBD2	.	TRBV28	TRBJ2-7	16	TGTGCCAGCAGTCCAACACTAGCGGGAGACCCTTACGAGCAGTACTTC	CASSPTLAGDPYEQYF
TRBD1	once	TRBV14	TRBJ1-3	16	TGTGCCAGCAGCCTTCGGACAGGGGGGAATGGAAACACCATATATTTT	CASSLRTGGNGNTIYF
TRBD1	once	TRBV7-6	TRBJ2-7	16	TGTGCCAGCAGCTTAGATGGGGACAGCTTCTCCTACGAGCAGTACTTC	CASSLDGDSFSYEQYF